Included here is one T cell receptor (beta chain) sequence, with context. What it binds is not known. Libraries were prepared by immunoSEQ multiplex PCR; TCRdb keeps only in-frame clonotypes and omits some of them. This listing includes over 130,000 clones. Germline V CDR1 and CDR2: KGHDR, SFDVKD. Trimming removed 8 bases from V and 3 bases from J, with 24 bases in between. The CDR3 totals 17 residues. This sample stems from a study of T cell responses to AZD1222 COVID-19 vaccine. Study-wide findings and caveats: Of spike-specific TCRs, nearly half reportedly target regions left unmutated in variants.

Sequencing input: peripheral blood. This chain links TRBV24-1 with TRBJ2-5; possibly TRBD1 for D (6 bases). This TCR derives from an adult in good health. The CDR3 bases are TGTGCCACCACCCCTTTCGAGAGGACAGCGGTGGAAGAGACCCAGTACTTC. Its protein is CATTPFERTAVEETQYF.